A selection of T cell receptor beta chains follows, all from one sample in a study of OX40 agonist ivuxolimab in advanced cancers. TCRdb's copy holds only in-frame clones and misses some; the assay was immunoSEQ multiplex PCR. The data hold approximately 33,000 clones, with over 85% observed a single time. The sample was CD4+ or CD8+ T cells sorted from blood, taken in a trial of the OX40 agonist ivuxolimab. The receptors originated from an adult with an advanced solid tumor such as melanoma, head and neck, liver or kidney cancer. CDR3s include the opening cysteine and the closing phenylalanine or tryptophan. A D gene is named only where the DNA matches it firmly. Size is omitted from some rows. Given values are once, few, many or a class for expanded clones.

d_gene,j_gene,abundance,v_gene,CDR3aa,CDR3nt
NA,TRBJ1-5,once,TRBV7-8,CASSLREDSNQPQHF,TGTGCCAGCAGCTTAAGGGAGGATAGCAATCAGCCCCAGCATTTT
TRBD1,TRBJ1-4,NA,TRBV2,CASRELQGANEKLFF,TGTGCCAGCAGGGAGCTACAGGGGGCTAATGAAAAACTGTTTTTT
TRBD2,TRBJ2-1,NA,TRBV4-1,CASSGRLADSYNEQFF,TGCGCCAGCAGCGGAAGACTAGCGGACTCCTACAATGAGCAGTTCTTC
NA,TRBJ1-3,NA,TRBV2,CASSDRDARNTIYF,TGTGCCAGCAGTGACAGGGATGCGAGAAACACCATATATTTT
NA,TRBJ1-1,NA,TRBV7-2,CASSLMSTEAFF,TGTGCCAGCAGCTTAATGTCCACTGAAGCTTTCTTT
NA,TRBJ2-7,NA,TRBV5-6,CASSLQGGFQYF,TGTGCCAGCAGCTTACAGGGGGGGTTTCAGTACTTC
NA,TRBJ1-1,few,TRBV4-1,CASSQVDLGFSRTEAFF,TGCGCCAGCAGCCAAGTCGATCTCGGGTTTTCGAGAACTGAAGCTTTCTTT
NA,TRBJ2-7,NA,TRBV6-1,CASRLHWGEKEQYF,TGTGCCAGCAGGCTTCATTGGGGGGAGAAGGAGCAGTACTTC
NA,TRBJ2-3,NA,TRBV29-1,CSAFYDTQYF,TGCAGCGCCTTCTACGATACGCAGTATTTT
NA,TRBJ1-1,NA,TRBV7-2,CASSRGRGTEAFF,TGTGCCAGCAGCAGAGGACGAGGGACTGAAGCTTTCTTT
NA,TRBJ1-1,few,TRBV9,CASSTGSTNTNTEAFF,TGTGCCAGCAGCACGGGATCCACCAACACGAACACTGAAGCTTTCTTT
TRBD2,TRBJ2-3,NA,TRBV25-1,CASSPGLAGVADTQYF,TGTGCCAGCAGCCCCGGACTAGCGGGAGTAGCAGATACGCAGTATTTT
TRBD1,TRBJ1-5,NA,TRBV15,CATADRGRNQPQHF,TGTGCCACCGCCGACAGGGGCCGCAATCAGCCCCAGCATTTT
TRBD1,TRBJ2-1,NA,TRBV4-3,CASSQGAPGRGSEQFF,TGCGCCAGCAGCCAAGGGGCCCCAGGCAGGGGGAGTGAGCAGTTCTTC
NA,TRBJ1-3,NA,TRBV5-4,CASSLAGGNTIYF,TGTGCCAGCAGCTTGGCGGGTGGAAACACCATATATTTT
TRBD1,TRBJ2-2,NA,TRBV28,CASSFVTGATGELFF,TGTGCCAGCAGTTTTGTGACAGGGGCCACCGGGGAGCTGTTTTTT
NA,TRBJ2-5,NA,TRBV5-1,CASSVGPQETQYF,TGCGCCAGCAGTGTGGGGCCGCAAGAGACCCAGTACTTC
TRBD2,TRBJ2-1,NA,TRBV7-3,CASSLAGANNEQFF,TGTGCCAGCAGTCTAGCGGGAGCGAACAATGAGCAGTTCTTC
NA,TRBJ1-1,NA,TRBV18,CASSMGVNTEAFF,TGTGCCAGCTCAATGGGGGTGAACACTGAAGCTTTCTTT
NA,TRBJ2-3,NA,TRBV7-9,CASSSQGTASTDTQYF,TGTGCCAGCAGCTCTCAGGGGACTGCTAGCACAGATACGCAGTATTTT
TRBD2,TRBJ2-1,NA,TRBV27,CASSPGLAEYNEQFF,TGTGCCAGCAGTCCGGGACTAGCAGAATACAATGAGCAGTTCTTC
TRBD2,TRBJ2-3,NA,TRBV7-2,CASSFLSGRRTDTQYF,TGTGCCAGCAGCTTTCTTAGCGGGCGACGCACAGATACGCAGTATTTT
TRBD1,TRBJ2-1,NA,TRBV7-8,CASSFGTGTYNEQFF,TGTGCCAGCAGCTTCGGGACAGGGACCTACAATGAGCAGTTCTTC
NA,TRBJ2-3,NA,TRBV19,CASAGTTDTQYF,TGTGCCAGCGCGGGGACCACAGATACGCAGTATTTT
NA,TRBJ1-1,NA,TRBV5-6,CASSHRGGLANTEAFF,TGTGCCAGCAGCCATAGGGGGGGCCTGGCCAACACTGAAGCTTTCTTT
NA,TRBJ2-1,NA,TRBV28,CASSESRAQFF,TGTGCCAGCAGTGAATCGAGGGCGCAGTTCTTC
NA,TRBJ2-3,NA,TRBV7-3,CASSSTGPDTQYF,TGTGCCAGCAGCTCTACAGGGCCAGATACGCAGTATTTT
NA,TRBJ2-6,NA,TRBV30,CAWRAPSVSGANVLTF,TGTGCCTGGAGGGCCCCATCAGTCTCTGGGGCCAACGTCCTGACTTTC
NA,TRBJ1-4,NA,TRBV6-1,CASSVKVPSEKLFF,TGTGCCAGCAGTGTGAAAGTACCTAGCGAAAAACTGTTTTTT
TRBD1,TRBJ2-7,NA,TRBV30,CAWSTGGATSYEQYF,TGTGCCTGGAGTACAGGGGGTGCTACCTCCTACGAGCAGTACTTC
NA,TRBJ1-1,NA,TRBV4-1,CASSQVTEGEAFF,TGCGCCAGCAGCCAAGTCACGGAGGGTGAAGCTTTCTTT
NA,TRBJ2-1,NA,TRBV6-6,CASWDGSWSEQFF,TGTGCCAGTTGGGACGGTTCTTGGAGTGAGCAGTTCTTC